This T cell receptor beta chain was profiled in a study of blood T cell repertoires in COVID-19. Whole-study context: T cells, B-cell-depleted T cells, or PBMCs provided the cDNA or gDNA that served as material.

Source study methods: Quantification of nucleated cells was approximated via reference gene primer amplification. The repertoire was sequenced with immunoSEQ multiplex PCR; TCRdb's copy has only in-frame clones and lacks some. The DNA was the basis for D and trimming; V, J and clone size are from that table. The table lists about 260,000 clones, under 90% of them singletons. The germline CDR1 and CDR2 sequences are MGHRA and YSYEKL. The CDR3 is made up of 16 amino acids. Trimming removed 4 bases from V and 2 bases from J; junction bases left unmatched: 7. Sequencing used peripheral blood. This receptor was obtained from a woman between 45 and 60 years old who had recovered from COVID-19. The genes are TRBV4-1 and TRBJ2-5; 10 nucleotides match TRBD2. The chain's CDR3 is CASSRRTSGTQETQYF. The CDR3 DNA is TGCGCCAGCAGCCGTAGGACTAGCGGCACTCAAGAGACCCAGTACTTC.